The 18 T cell receptor beta chains listed next were all sequenced from one sample in a study of blood T cell repertoires in COVID-19. Sequenced by immunoSEQ multiplex PCR; TCRdb stores in-frame clones only, minus some. The table has roughly 62,000 clones, 75% to 80% seen once. The specimen sequenced was peripheral blood. All receptors derive from a human donor in a cohort sampled during active COVID-19.

The V and J genes are TRBV4-2 and TRBJ1-4, with D possibly matching TRBD1 (5 bases). The V gene's germline CDR1 is LGHNA and CDR2 YNFKEQ. V dropped 3 bases and J dropped 8 bases, with 7 bases sitting between them. The CDR3 spans 12 residues. For the CDR3, the DNA is TGTGCCAGCAGCCAGAAGGGGGAAAAACTGTTTTTT. Residues: CASSQKGEKLFF.

The chain carries TRBV7-9 and TRBJ1-2, with 8 nucleotides matching TRBD1. Per germline, CDR1 SEHNR and CDR2 FQNEAQ (reference sequence). The CDR3 has 13 residues. V shed 5 bases, J shed 6 bases, and the junction held 5 bases outside the gene matches. CDR3 protein: CASSLTGVDGYTF. The CDR3 nucleotides are TGTGCCAGCAGCCTGACAGGGGTAGATGGCTACACCTTC.

The chain joins TRBV2 to TRBJ2-7, with 14 bases that match TRBD2. CDR1 and CDR2 (germline): SNHLY, FYNNEI. The V gene end was trimmed by 8 bases and the J gene end by 9 bases; junction bases not matched to a gene: 9. This CDR3 region has 14 residues. The chain's CDR3 is CASVGTSGSLRQYF. CDR3 DNA: TGTGCCAGCGTCGGGACTAGCGGGAGTTTAAGGCAGTACTTC.

The count of this clone is one. J is TRBJ2-2 and V is TRBV7-3, with 9 bases identical to TRBD1. The V gene's germline CDR1 is SGHTA and CDR2 FQGTGA. V lost 7 bases, J lost 6 bases, and 9 bases stayed unmatched. This CDR3 is 15 amino acids long. The CDR3 bases are TGTGCCAGCACCACCGGGACAGGGTTACCCGGGGAGCTGTTTTTT. It codes for CASTTGTGLPGELFF.

The J gene is TRBJ2-5, the V gene TRBV24-1; 9 bases are shared with TRBD1. Germline-derived CDR1 and CDR2 are KGHDR and SFDVKD. The CDR3 has 15 amino acids. V trimming: 3 bases; J trimming: 2 bases; junction bases outside the gene matches: 3. Here the CDR3 DNA reads TGTGCCACCAGTGATCCCGGGACAGGGCAAGAGACCCAGTACTTC. The encoded protein is CATSDPGTGQETQYF.

The chain joins TRBV7-6 to TRBJ2-3; the match to TRBD1 covers 8 bases. Germline-derived CDR1 and CDR2 are SGHVS and FNYEAQ. With 3 bases clipped from V and 1 base from J, the junction kept 6 bases outside the gene matches. The CDR3 has 16 amino acids. The CDR3 region is CASSLDRASGTDTQYF. The CDR3 coding sequence is TGTGCCAGCAGCTTGGACAGGGCCAGTGGCACAGATACGCAGTATTTT.

This clone was counted at least ten times. V and J are TRBV29-1 and TRBJ2-1, with 14 bases matching TRBD2. V dropped 6 bases and J dropped 13; count of bases not matched to a gene: 5. Germline V CDR1 and CDR2: SQVTM, ANQGSEA. The CDR3 length is 12 residues. The DNA for the CDR3 is TGCAGCGTCGGGACTAGCGGGAGTCTCCAGTTCTTC. Translating it yields CSVGTSGSLQFF.

V is TRBV4-2 and J is TRBJ1-2; tentatively, D is TRBD1 (5 bases). Trimming removed 0 bases from V and 7 bases from J, with 12 bases in between. The CDR3 has 14 amino acids. Germline CDR1 is LGHNA and CDR2 is YNFKEQ. CDR3 amino acids: CASSQESRVAGYTF. Written as DNA, the CDR3 is TGTGCCAGCAGCCAAGAGTCCAGGGTAGCTGGCTACACCTTC.

This chain joins TRBV5-4 and TRBJ2-3; 8 bases are shared with TRBD2. V was clipped by 4 bases and J by 0 bases; unmatched bases: 10. CDR1 and CDR2 from the germline V gene are SGHNT and YYREEE (reference sequence). The CDR3 loop spans 17 amino acids. DNA of the CDR3: TGTGCCAGCAGCGGCGCACTAGCGGAGATGAGCACAGATACGCAGTATTTT. Its protein product is CASSGALAEMSTDTQYF.

This clone was found once. The rearrangement uses TRBV5-1 and TRBJ2-7; a weak D match, TRBD2 (6 bases). This CDR3 contains 15 residues. Germline V CDR1 and CDR2: SGHRS, YFSETQ. Trimming removed 0 bases at V and 6 bases at J, with 16 bases between. CDR3: CASSLEVGGLGEQYF. Here the CDR3 DNA reads TGCGCCAGCAGCTTGGAAGTCGGAGGGTTAGGCGAGCAGTACTTC.

The rearrangement links TRBV4-3 to TRBJ2-7; 9 bases fit TRBD1. This CDR3 spans 16 amino acids. In germline, CDR1 is LGHNA, CDR2 YSLEER. J lost 1 base, V lost 4 bases, and 8 bases had no gene match. The CDR3 nucleotides read TGCGCCAGCAGCCGAGAACTAGGACAGGGGTCCTACGAGCAGTACTTC. Encoded protein: CASSRELGQGSYEQYF.

This chain connects TRBV3-1 (or the pseudogene TRBV3-2) to TRBJ1-6; D not certain. V lost 1 base and J 4 bases, leaving 11 bases between the germline ends. Germline V CDR1 and CDR2: LGHDT, YNNKEL (reference sequence). This CDR3 region has 16 residues. The CDR3 region is CASSQGAQNYNSPLHF. The CDR3 nucleotides read TGTGCCAGCAGCCAAGGGGCACAAAATTATAATTCACCCCTCCACTTT.

The V and J genes are TRBV7-8 and TRBJ1-2; no firm D call. The CDR3 consists of 15 residues. Germline V gene data show CDR1 as SGHVS and CDR2 as FQNEAQ. The ends were cut back, 2 bases at V and 4 bases at J, with 14 bases in the middle. The CDR3 loop is CASSLTTLGGYGYTF. The CDR3 DNA reads TGTGCCAGCAGCTTAACTACACTCGGCGGCTATGGCTACACCTTC.

The V and J genes are TRBV28 and TRBJ2-1; D gene uncertain. The germline CDR1 and CDR2 sequences are MDHEN and SYDVKM. This CDR3 contains 13 residues. The germline V and J ends were trimmed by 1 base and 6 bases, with 7 bases remaining between them. Written as DNA, the CDR3 is TGTGCCAGCAGTTTATCAGGCCGCAATGAGCAGTTCTTC. Translation: CASSLSGRNEQFF.

The chain combines TRBV4-3 with TRBJ1-2; 7 bases are shared with TRBD1. The V gene end was trimmed by 2 bases and the J gene end by 5 bases; junction bases not matched to a gene: 8. This CDR3 comprises 15 residues. CDR1 and CDR2 from the germline V gene are LGHNA and YSLEER. The CDR3 sequence: CASSQQSTGRYGYTF. The CDR3 DNA follows: TGCGCCAGCAGCCAACAATCGACAGGGCGGTATGGCTACACCTTC.

The count of this clone is one. The V call is TRBV7-3, the J call TRBJ2-1, with D possibly TRBD2 on 5 matching bases. This CDR3 is built from 14 residues. Germline CDR1 reads SGHTA; CDR2 reads FQGTGA. Deletions cut 2 bases from V and 7 bases from J, with 12 bases between. CDR3 amino acids: CASSLASGGNEQFF. DNA of the CDR3: TGTGCCAGCAGCTTAGCCAGCGGAGGTAATGAGCAGTTCTTC.

This chain connects TRBV28 to TRBJ1-1; D is ambiguous. CDR3 size: 17 residues. CDR1 and CDR2 from the germline V gene are MDHEN and SYDVKM. Trimming stripped 2 bases from V and 3 bases from J, with 19 bases between. The CDR3 region has the DNA TGTGCCAGCAGTTTAAATCGCCACGGGTATGAGGACACTGAAGCTTTCTTT. This codes for CASSLNRHGYEDTEAFF.

This clone was found a few times. The J gene is TRBJ2-1, the V gene TRBV28; maybe TRBD1 (6 bases). V was clipped by 4 bases and J by 10 bases, with 17 bases between them. The CDR3 is 14 amino acids. The germline CDR1 and CDR2 sequences are MDHEN and SYDVKM. CDR3 sequence: CASSSPEGVGEQFF. The CDR3 coding sequence is TGTGCCAGCAGTTCCCCCGAGGGGGTCGGGGAGCAGTTCTTC.